This passage covers 11 T cell receptor beta chains from one sample sequenced in a study of post-analysis software for immune sequencing data. Study results and limitations: In patients, TRBV5-6, TRBV5-1 and TRBV20-1 belonged to four or five TRBV segments found more frequently than in controls.

Incorporated into the TCR beta cDNA libraries were unique molecular identifiers, which served to reduce PCR and sequencing biases. TCRdb reanalysed the PCR reads using MiXCR and keeps one entry per CDR3 protein. This table has under 650,000 distinct CDR3 sequences, around 47% appearing once. Their specific antigens are unknown. The sequencing sample was made of blood. These receptors came from a girl between 5 and 17 years old with multiple sclerosis.

For this clonotype: Germline and junction disagree at one end, which may indicate a read error. The genes are TRBV2 and TRBJ1-5; 7 nucleotides agree with TRBD1. The CDR3 totals 14 residues. CDR1 SNHLY and CDR2 FYNNEI come from the germline V gene. The chain's CDR3 is CTSSPRTGNQPQHF. CDR3 nucleotides: TGTACCAGCAGTCCCCGGACAGGTAATCAGCCCCAGCATTTT.

This clonotype was counted once. The chain recombines TRBV2 with TRBJ2-7; TRBD1 agrees at 8 bases. This CDR3 has 15 amino acids. The ends lost 6 bases at V and 0 bases at J; junction bases unmatched: 7. Germline CDR1 is SNHLY and CDR2 is FYNNEI. The CDR3 DNA sequence: TGTGCCAGCAGAGCAGGACAGGGAGTCTCCTACGAGCAGTACTTC. It codes for CASRAGQGVSYEQYF.

This chain joins TRBV4-1 and TRBJ1-2; D is possibly TRBD1 (5 bases). The CDR3 extends over 17 amino acids. CDR1 is MGHRA and CDR2 is YSYEKL in the germline V gene. Trimming shortened V by 0 bases and J by 4 bases, and 18 bases separated the two germline ends. The CDR3 DNA is TGCGCCAGCAGCCAAGAAGGTTCTCGAAGGGGCAGCTATGGCTACACCTTC. It yields the protein CASSQEGSRRGSYGYTF.

The chain employs TRBV7-8 and TRBJ1-2, with D perhaps TRBD1 (5 bases). V lost 5 bases, J lost 5 bases, and 18 bases lay in between. This CDR3 has 15 amino acids. Germline V gives CDR1 SGHVS, CDR2 FQNEAQ. The CDR3 region has the DNA TGTGCCAGCAGCCCTAGAGGGGTGCTTGTTTATGGCTACACCTTC. Its protein product is CASSPRGVLVYGYTF.

Notes on this clonotype: A junction boundary mismatches the germline segment, possibly from a read error. The chain has TRBV5-4 and TRBJ2-5; D possibly corresponds to TRBD2 (6 bases). This CDR3 contains 16 residues. Looked up from germline, CDR1 is SGHNT and CDR2 is YYREEE (reference sequence). In nucleotides, the CDR3 is TGTGCCAGCAGCAACGGGGGAGCACGGTACCAGGAGACCCAGTACTTC. Its protein is CASSNGGARYQETQYF.

This clonotype was picked up a small number of times. CDR3 nucleotide sequence: TGTGCCATCAGCGCGACAGGGGGAGTTAAAGCTTTCTTT. It is translated as CAISATGGVKAFF. This chain joins TRBV10-3 and TRBJ1-1, with 9 bases fitting TRBD1. In germline, CDR1 is ENHRY, CDR2 SYGVKD. This CDR3 contains 13 residues. The J segment lost 9 bases and the V segment lost 6 bases, leaving 8 bases of the junction unmatched.

The chain couples TRBV12-3 or TRBV12-4 to TRBJ2-1; D is unclear. The CDR3 has 11 amino acids. V lost 2 bases and J 8 bases, leaving 4 bases between the germline ends. The DNA of the CDR3 is TGTGCCAGCAGTTTATGGCATGAGCAGTTCTTC. Its protein is CASSLWHEQFF.

This clonotype was recorded a few times. V gene TRBV25-1 combines with J gene TRBJ2-1; 10 bases line up with TRBD2. The CDR3 length is 15 residues. Trimming took 7 bases from V and 4 from J; bases not matched to a gene: 7. Per germline, CDR1 MGHDK and CDR2 SYGVNS. This CDR3 is CASTAGGPRYNEQFF. CDR3 DNA sequence: TGTGCCAGCACAGCGGGAGGGCCGAGGTACAATGAGCAGTTCTTC.

The rearrangement joins TRBV2 to TRBJ2-5, with TRBD2 identical over 7 bases. Trimming cost V 8 bases and J 4 bases; bases outside gene matches: 16. Germline V gene data show CDR1 as SNHLY and CDR2 as FYNNEI. The CDR3 is made up of 16 amino acids. The CDR3 spells CASSGSGPVQGETQYF. CDR3 nucleotides: TGTGCCAGCTCGGGTAGCGGGCCTGTGCAGGGAGAGACCCAGTACTTC.

This chain joins TRBV25-1 and TRBJ2-1; no reliable D call. CDR1 is MGHDK, CDR2 SYGVNS, per germline. The V and J ends lost 6 bases and 8 bases respectively, with 17 bases between them. The CDR3 sequence is 14 residues long. The CDR3 nucleotides are TGTGCCAGCAGGGATGGTAGCTTCATCGATGAGCAGTTCTTC. Residues: CASRDGSFIDEQFF.

Here the CDR3 DNA reads TGTGCCATCAGTGACCCAGGACAGGTTAGCTCTGGGGCCAACGTCCTGACTTTC. Translating it yields CAISDPGQVSSGANVLTF. This chain joins TRBV10-3 and TRBJ2-6, with 7 bases fitting TRBD1. V lost 3 bases to trimming and J lost 0 bases; unmatched junction nucleotides: 8. This CDR3 comprises 18 residues. Germline V gene data show CDR1 as ENHRY and CDR2 as SYGVKD.